This is a list of T cell receptor beta chains from one sample in a study of blood T cells in healthy people across ages. In TCRdb, the 5' RACE reads were re-called with MiXCR into one record per CDR3 protein. The table records 700,000 or so distinct CDR3 sequences, 20% to 25% of them present only once. Sequenced input: blood. These receptor sequences come from a man aged 70-80 years in good health. CDR3s leave out the opening cysteine and the closing phenylalanine or tryptophan. The D gene is left open where the match is weak.

D gene,J gene,V gene,CDR3 protein
-,TRBJ2-1,TRBV20-1,SAKEGGGEQF
TRBD2,TRBJ2-1,TRBV2,ASREAYGTSGHNEQF
-,TRBJ1-3,TRBV12-3/TRBV12-4,ASSLAEGNTIY
TRBD1,TRBJ2-1,TRBV24-1,ATSDTTGKPYNEQF
TRBD1,TRBJ2-3,TRBV29-1,SVEGGARGTQY
-,TRBJ2-6,TRBV10-3,AISSGAESGANALT
TRBD1,TRBJ2-3,TRBV24-1,ATSETGTGMDTQY
TRBD1,TRBJ2-3,TRBV20-1,SAWTGEIDTQY
TRBD2,-,TRBV12-3/TRBV12-4,ASSFERGVVHNEQF
-,TRBJ1-4,TRBV7-2,ASSLQSTHNEKLF
-,TRBJ2-7,TRBV24-1,ATSDATVSYEQY
TRBD1,-,TRBV2,ASSRTGGMDEQY
-,-,TRBV15,ATSRDGGRNEQF
-,TRBJ1-2,TRBV12-3/TRBV12-4,ASSFLVGGYT
TRBD2,TRBJ2-7,TRBV12-3/TRBV12-4,ANSPSGNRAEQY
-,TRBJ1-1,TRBV21-1,ASSKVGVASPEAF
TRBD1,TRBJ2-5,TRBV3-1,ASSQVDREHETQY
TRBD2,TRBJ2-4,TRBV3-1,ASRSGRGKNIQY
-,TRBJ1-4,TRBV20-1,SARGPRTGAEKLF
-,TRBJ1-4,TRBV27,ASSVTRKAKLF
-,TRBJ2-1,TRBV20-1,SETVGGGNEQF
-,TRBJ2-7,TRBV12-3/TRBV12-4,ASRPLQGYEQY
TRBD2,TRBJ2-5,TRBV9,ASSVDGTSEETQY
TRBD1,TRBJ2-3,TRBV29-1,SVVQGGRNTDTQY
-,-,TRBV14,ASSQDLRLVPYEQY
-,TRBJ1-1,TRBV20-1,SARWQGIMNTEAF
-,TRBJ2-3,TRBV6-6,ASEEARARADTQY
-,TRBJ1-2,TRBV7-8,ASSSDRLYGYT
TRBD1,TRBJ1-2,TRBV6-4,ASSERDRGSANYGYT
TRBD2,TRBJ2-3,TRBV7-2,ASSLQAGEWDTQY
TRBD2,TRBJ2-3,TRBV5-1,ASSQRTSGAGGDTQY